The 18 T cell receptor beta chains below all came from one sample that was sequenced in a study of lymphopenia after photon versus proton radiotherapy. The protocol was immunoSEQ multiplex PCR, while the TCRdb copy is restricted to in-frame clones and leaves out a portion. The top ten clones hold about 2% of a sample with some 76,000 clones, approximately 90% of them seen once. The material sequenced was peripheral blood, taken from a patient treated with photon-based radiotherapy. Source of these receptors: a woman in her thirties or forties with cholangiocarcinoma.

The chain links TRBV10-3 to TRBJ1-5; TRBD1 is a possible D gene (5 bases). From germline, CDR1 is ENHRY and CDR2 SYGVKD. V was trimmed by 10 bases and J by 0 bases, leaving 13 bases between them. This CDR3 has 14 amino acids. The CDR3 DNA sequence: TGTGCCACTGCGACGGGGACTAGCAATCAGCCCCAGCATTTT. Translated, it gives CATATGTSNQPQHF.

This clone came up once. This chain joins TRBV6-5 and TRBJ1-1; TRBD1 aligns across 8 bases. The CDR3 spans 13 residues. V shed 6 bases and J 10 bases; nucleotides not matched to a gene: 10. Germline CDR1 MNHEY, CDR2 SVGAGI. The CDR3 nucleotides are TGTGCCAGCAGATCAGGGGGCTCAAGATCAGCTTTCTTT. It encodes CASRSGGSRSAFF.

This chain connects TRBV7-9 to TRBJ1-3; D is uncertain. Germline CDR1 and CDR2: SEHNR and FQNEAQ (reference sequence). The V end was cut by 0 bases, the J end by 0 bases, with 3 bases between. The CDR3 loop spans 14 amino acids. As DNA, the CDR3 is TGTGCCAGCAGCTTAGCGGTCTCTGGAAACACCATATATTTT. Translating gives CASSLAVSGNTIYF.

The chain employs TRBV18 and TRBJ1-2; the D gene is possibly TRBD1 (6 bases). Trimming pared 3 bases from V and 3 bases from J, leaving 14 bases between. CDR3 size: 15 residues. Germline V lookup: CDR1 KGHSH, CDR2 LQKENI. The DNA for the CDR3 is TGTGCCAGCTCACCGTTTAGGGGGGATTACTATGGCTACACCTTC. It specifies CASSPFRGDYYGYTF.

The chain carries TRBV19 and TRBJ1-3, with D uncertain. CDR1 is LNHDA, CDR2 SQIVND, per germline (reference sequence). V was clipped by 5 bases and J by 2 bases, with 7 bases between them. This CDR3 region has 13 residues. The CDR3, as DNA: TGTGCCAGTAGTGGTAATGCTGGAAACACCATATATTTT. As protein: CASSGNAGNTIYF.

In this sample, this clone turned up once. As DNA, the CDR3 is TGCAGCGTCCAGACAGGGTTAGCCTACGAGCAGTACTTC. As protein: CSVQTGLAYEQYF. The rearrangement joins TRBV29-1 to TRBJ2-7, with 7 bases fitting TRBD1. The CDR3 totals 13 residues. Germline CDR1 and CDR2: SQVTM and ANQGSEA. Losses at the gene ends were 6 bases for V and 2 bases for J; bases not matched to a gene: 7.

This clone has more than one count but fewer than ten. The J gene is TRBJ1-2, the V gene TRBV6-5; 10 bases fit TRBD1. The CDR3 consists of 15 residues. Per the germline V gene, CDR1 is MNHEY and CDR2 is SVGAGI. V gave up 6 bases and J gave up 3 bases; unmatched junction bases: 7. The CDR3 is CASRSPGTGDYGYTF. The CDR3 bases are TGTGCCAGCAGATCGCCCGGGACAGGGGACTATGGCTACACCTTC.

The rearrangement joins TRBV18 to TRBJ2-2; perhaps TRBD2 as D (6 bases). CDR1 and CDR2 (germline): KGHSH, LQKENI. Deletions cut 3 bases from V and 5 bases from J, with 10 bases between. The CDR3 covers 14 residues. The CDR3 region is CASSPRGETGELFF. CDR3 DNA sequence: TGTGCCAGCTCACCCCGCGGGGAAACCGGGGAGCTGTTTTTT.

This chain joins TRBV4-3 and TRBJ2-7; D is perhaps TRBD1 or TRBD2 (6 bases each). Germline values: CDR1 LGHNA, CDR2 YSLEER. The ends were cut back, 0 bases at V and 1 base at J, with 22 bases in the middle. The length of the CDR3 is 19 residues. The CDR3 DNA reads TGCGCCAGCAGCCAAGATCGAGGTAGGGGGAGGAGGGGTTCCTACGAGCAGTACTTC. This translates into CASSQDRGRGRRGSYEQYF.

This chain joins TRBV5-1 and TRBJ1-1, with a weak D call TRBD1 (6 bases). Trimming pared 2 bases from V and 8 bases from J, leaving 10 bases between. CDR1 is SGHRS and CDR2 is YFSETQ in the germline V gene. This CDR3 is 12 amino acids long. CDR3 in amino acids: CASSFYTGEAFF. The CDR3 bases are TGCGCCAGCAGCTTCTATACAGGGGAAGCTTTCTTT.

This chain connects TRBV4-2 to TRBJ1-5, with D unclear. Per the germline V gene, CDR1 is LGHNA and CDR2 is YNFKEQ. The CDR3 loop spans 15 amino acids. V gave up 1 base and J gave up 4 bases, with 11 bases separating them. The CDR3 is CASSQGQTANQPQHF. CDR3 bases: TGTGCCAGCAGCCAAGGGCAGACCGCAAATCAGCCCCAGCATTTT.

This rearrangement joins TRBV2 to TRBJ2-3; a weak D match, TRBD2 (7 bases). Trimming took off 5 bases at V and 5 bases at J, with 20 bases between the two ends. The CDR3 is 16 amino acids. Germline V gene sequence: CDR1 SNHLY, CDR2 FYNNEI. The CDR3, as DNA: TGTGCCAGCAGTCCGTCAAGGGGGGGAGGGCGAGATACGCAGTATTTT. It is translated as CASSPSRGGGRDTQYF.

The chain is built from TRBV25-1 and TRBJ2-3, with D possibly being TRBD1 (5 bases). The CDR3 has 14 amino acids. V lost 8 bases to trimming and J lost 6 bases, with 18 bases between them. CDR1 is MGHDK and CDR2 is SYGVNS in the germline V gene. The CDR3 nucleotides are TGTGCCAGCCATGATCAGGGTTCGCGGGATACGCAGTATTTT. Translation: CASHDQGSRDTQYF.

The chain is built from TRBV5-1 and TRBJ2-3, with TRBD2 matching over 7 bases. With V trimmed by 7 bases and J by 5 bases, 4 bases remained unmatched. The CDR3 extends over 12 amino acids. The germline CDR1 and CDR2 sequences are SGHRS and YFSETQ. CDR3 sequence: CASREEVDTQYF. The CDR3 region has the DNA TGCGCCAGCCGGGAGGAGGTAGATACGCAGTATTTT.

The gene calls are TRBV28 and TRBJ2-3; possible D gene TRBD2, 5 bases. CDR1 MDHEN and CDR2 SYDVKM come from the germline V gene. With 2 bases removed from V and 2 bases from J, the gap between germline ends came to 11 bases. The CDR3 sequence is 15 residues long. The CDR3 protein is CASSLGDYLTDTQYF. Here the CDR3 DNA reads TGTGCCAGCAGTTTAGGCGACTATCTCACAGATACGCAGTATTTT.

The V gene is TRBV10-2, the J gene TRBJ2-5; tentative D call: TRBD2 (6 bases). V lost 4 bases to trimming and J lost 4 bases, with 16 bases between them. The CDR3 is 15 amino acids. Germline CDR1 WSHSY, CDR2 SAAADI. The CDR3: CASSVPGVGGETQYF. The CDR3 nucleotides are TGCGCCAGCAGTGTCCCCGGGGTGGGAGGAGAGACCCAGTACTTC.

This chain links TRBV9 with TRBJ1-1; D is unclear. The CDR3 extends over 12 amino acids. From germline, CDR1 is SGDLS and CDR2 YYNGEE. V gave up 3 bases and J gave up 5 bases, with 8 bases separating them. This chain's CDR3 is CASSDLGTEAFF. As DNA, the CDR3 is TGTGCCAGCAGCGACCTGGGGACTGAAGCTTTCTTT.

The genes are TRBV7-3 and TRBJ1-1; a possible D gene is TRBD1 (6 bases). Germline assignment: CDR1 SGHTA and CDR2 FQGTGA. The CDR3 runs to 18 residues. With 3 bases removed from V and 1 base from J, the gap between germline ends came to 21 bases. This chain's CDR3 is CASSFPGGARAWNTEAFF. The CDR3 region has the DNA TGTGCCAGCAGCTTCCCCGGGGGGGCCAGAGCTTGGAACACTGAAGCTTTCTTT.